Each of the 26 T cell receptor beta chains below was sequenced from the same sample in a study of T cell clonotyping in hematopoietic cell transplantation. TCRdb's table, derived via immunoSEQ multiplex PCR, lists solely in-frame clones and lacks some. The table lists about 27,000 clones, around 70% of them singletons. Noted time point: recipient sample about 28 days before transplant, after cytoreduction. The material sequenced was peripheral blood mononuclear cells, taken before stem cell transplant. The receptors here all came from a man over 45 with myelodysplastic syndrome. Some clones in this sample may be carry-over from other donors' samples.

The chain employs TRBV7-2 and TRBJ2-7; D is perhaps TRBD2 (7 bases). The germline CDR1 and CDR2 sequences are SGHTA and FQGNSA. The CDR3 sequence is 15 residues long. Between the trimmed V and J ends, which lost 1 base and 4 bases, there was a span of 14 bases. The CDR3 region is CASSLVWGGQYEQYF. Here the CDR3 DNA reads TGTGCCAGCAGCTTAGTATGGGGGGGGCAATACGAGCAGTACTTC.

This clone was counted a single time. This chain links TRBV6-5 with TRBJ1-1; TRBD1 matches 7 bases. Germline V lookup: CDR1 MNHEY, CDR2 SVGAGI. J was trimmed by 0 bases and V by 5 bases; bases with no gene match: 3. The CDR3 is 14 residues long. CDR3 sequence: CASSRQGLNTEAFF. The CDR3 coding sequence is TGTGCCAGCAGTCGACAGGGATTGAACACTGAAGCTTTCTTT.

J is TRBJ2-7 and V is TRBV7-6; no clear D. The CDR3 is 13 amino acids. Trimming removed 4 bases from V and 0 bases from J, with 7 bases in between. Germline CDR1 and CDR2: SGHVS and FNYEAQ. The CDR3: CASSSLSSYEQYF. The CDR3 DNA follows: TGTGCCAGCAGCTCCTTAAGCTCCTACGAGCAGTACTTC.

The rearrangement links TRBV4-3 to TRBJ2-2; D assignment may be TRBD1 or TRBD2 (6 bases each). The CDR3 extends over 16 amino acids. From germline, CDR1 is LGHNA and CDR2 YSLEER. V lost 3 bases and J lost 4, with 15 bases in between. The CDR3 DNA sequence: TGCGCCAGCAGCCAGGAGGGACACATCGCCACCGGGGAGCTGTTTTTT. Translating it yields CASSQEGHIATGELFF.

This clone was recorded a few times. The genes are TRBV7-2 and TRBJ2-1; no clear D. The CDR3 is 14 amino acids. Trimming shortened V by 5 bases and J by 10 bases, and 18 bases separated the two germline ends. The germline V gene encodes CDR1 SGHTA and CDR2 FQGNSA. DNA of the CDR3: TGTGCCAGCAGCGGGCGCCCCGGTCAAGGGGAGCAGTTCTTC. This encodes CASSGRPGQGEQFF.

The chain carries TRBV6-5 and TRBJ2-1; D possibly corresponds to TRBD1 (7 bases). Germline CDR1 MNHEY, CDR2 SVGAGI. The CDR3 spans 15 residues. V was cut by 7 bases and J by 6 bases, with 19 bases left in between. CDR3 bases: TGTGCCAGCACTAGATTCCAGGGGGGAGTCAATGAGCAGTTCTTC. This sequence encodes CASTRFQGGVNEQFF.

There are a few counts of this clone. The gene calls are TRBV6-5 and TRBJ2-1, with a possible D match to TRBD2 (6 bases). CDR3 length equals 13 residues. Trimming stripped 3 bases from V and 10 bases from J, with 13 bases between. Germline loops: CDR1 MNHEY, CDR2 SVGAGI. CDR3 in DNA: TGTGCCAGCAGTTATCCAGGGACTGAAGAGCAGTTCTTC. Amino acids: CASSYPGTEEQFF.

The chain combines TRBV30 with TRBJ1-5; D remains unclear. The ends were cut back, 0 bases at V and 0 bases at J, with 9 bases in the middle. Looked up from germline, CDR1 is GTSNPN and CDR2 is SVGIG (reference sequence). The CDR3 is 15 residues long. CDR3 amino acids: CAWSVPGYSNQPQHF. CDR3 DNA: TGTGCCTGGAGTGTACCCGGCTATAGCAATCAGCCCCAGCATTTT.

The CDR3 DNA is TGTGCCTGGAGTTTGGCTACAGATACGCAGTATTTT. This codes for CAWSLATDTQYF. This chain links TRBV30 with TRBJ2-3; D is unresolved. The CDR3 has 12 residues. Trimming left V 2 bases short and J 3 bases short, with 6 bases between. CDR1 and CDR2 (germline): GTSNPN, SVGIG (reference sequence).

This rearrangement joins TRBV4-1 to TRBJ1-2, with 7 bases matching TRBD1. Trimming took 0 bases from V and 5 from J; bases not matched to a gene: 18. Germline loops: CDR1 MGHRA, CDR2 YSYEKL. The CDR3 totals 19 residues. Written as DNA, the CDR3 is TGCGCCAGCAGCCAAGAAAACGACAGATCGGACAGGCTGACATATGGCTACACCTTC. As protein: CASSQENDRSDRLTYGYTF.

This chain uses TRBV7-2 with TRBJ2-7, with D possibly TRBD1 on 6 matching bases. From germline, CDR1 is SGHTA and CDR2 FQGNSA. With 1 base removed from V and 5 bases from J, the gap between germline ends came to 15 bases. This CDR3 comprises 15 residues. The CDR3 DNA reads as TGTGCCAGCAGCTTAGGGGGGCTTAGTAGCGACGAGCAGTACTTC. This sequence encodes CASSLGGLSSDEQYF.

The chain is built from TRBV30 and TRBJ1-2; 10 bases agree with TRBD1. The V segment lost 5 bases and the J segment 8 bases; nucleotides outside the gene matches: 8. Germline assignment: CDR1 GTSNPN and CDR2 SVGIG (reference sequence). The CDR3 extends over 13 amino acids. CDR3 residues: CAWEGQGRSGYTF. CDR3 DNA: TGTGCCTGGGAGGGACAGGGGAGGTCCGGCTACACCTTC.

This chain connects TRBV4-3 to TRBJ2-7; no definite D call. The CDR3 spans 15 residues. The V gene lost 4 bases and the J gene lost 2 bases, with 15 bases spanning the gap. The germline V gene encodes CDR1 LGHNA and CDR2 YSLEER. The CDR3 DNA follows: TGCGCCAGCAGCCCGGAGTGGGCGCCTACCTACGAGCAGTACTTC. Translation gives CASSPEWAPTYEQYF.

CDR3 sequence: CASSQDGAGGQPQHF. CDR3 nucleotide sequence: TGCGCCAGCAGCCAAGATGGGGCAGGGGGACAGCCCCAGCATTTT. The genes are TRBV4-1 and TRBJ1-5, with 7 positions matching TRBD1. This CDR3 region has 15 residues. With 0 bases clipped from V and 7 bases from J, the junction kept 6 bases outside the gene matches. From germline, CDR1 is MGHRA and CDR2 YSYEKL.

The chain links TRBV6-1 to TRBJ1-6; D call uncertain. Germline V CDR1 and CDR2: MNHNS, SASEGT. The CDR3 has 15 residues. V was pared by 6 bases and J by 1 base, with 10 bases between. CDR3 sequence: CASSDTVSYNSPLHF. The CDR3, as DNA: TGTGCCAGCAGCGATACCGTGTCCTATAATTCACCCCTCCACTTT.

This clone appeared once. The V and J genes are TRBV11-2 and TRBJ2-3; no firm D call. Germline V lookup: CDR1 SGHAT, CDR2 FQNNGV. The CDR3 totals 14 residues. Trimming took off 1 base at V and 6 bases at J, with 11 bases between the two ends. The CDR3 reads CASSLAYQPDTQYF. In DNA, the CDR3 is TGTGCCAGCAGCTTAGCTTACCAGCCCGATACGCAGTATTTT.

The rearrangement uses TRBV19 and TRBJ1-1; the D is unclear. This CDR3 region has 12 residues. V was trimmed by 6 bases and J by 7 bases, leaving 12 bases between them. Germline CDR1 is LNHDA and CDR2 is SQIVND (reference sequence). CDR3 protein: CASSSLEGEAFF. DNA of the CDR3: TGTGCCAGTAGCTCCCTAGAGGGTGAAGCTTTCTTT.

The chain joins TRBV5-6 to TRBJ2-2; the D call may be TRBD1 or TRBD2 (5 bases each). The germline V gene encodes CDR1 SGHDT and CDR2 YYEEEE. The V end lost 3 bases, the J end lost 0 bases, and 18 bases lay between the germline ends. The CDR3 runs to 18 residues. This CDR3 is CASSSYSRGQSNTGELFF. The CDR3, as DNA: TGTGCCAGCAGCTCTTATTCGAGGGGCCAGTCGAACACCGGGGAGCTGTTTTTT.

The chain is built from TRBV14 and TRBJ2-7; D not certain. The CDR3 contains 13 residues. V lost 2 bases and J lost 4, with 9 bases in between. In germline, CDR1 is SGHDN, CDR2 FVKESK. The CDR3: CASSQYPIYEQYF. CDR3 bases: TGTGCCAGCAGCCAATACCCTATTTACGAGCAGTACTTC.

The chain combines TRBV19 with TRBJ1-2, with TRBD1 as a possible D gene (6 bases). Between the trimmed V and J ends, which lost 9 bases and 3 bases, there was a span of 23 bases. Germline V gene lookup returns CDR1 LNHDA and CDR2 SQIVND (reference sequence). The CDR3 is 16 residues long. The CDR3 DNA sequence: TGTGCCAGCAACTCCCAGAGGGCAGGGGAAGACTATGGCTACACCTTC. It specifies CASNSQRAGEDYGYTF.

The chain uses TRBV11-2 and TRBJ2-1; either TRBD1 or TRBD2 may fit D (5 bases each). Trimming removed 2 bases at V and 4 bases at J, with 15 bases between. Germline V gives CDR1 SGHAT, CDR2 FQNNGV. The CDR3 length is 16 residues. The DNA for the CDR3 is TGTGCCAGCAGCTTAATGAGGGGCTCGGTGTACAATGAGCAGTTCTTC. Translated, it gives CASSLMRGSVYNEQFF.

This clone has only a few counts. CDR3 bases: TGTGCCAGCGGTTCCCTGGGCACTGAAGCTTTCTTT. Its protein is CASGSLGTEAFF. The chain links TRBV6-5 to TRBJ1-1; D remains unclear. This CDR3 spans 12 amino acids. Trimming left V 8 bases short and J 4 bases short, with 11 bases between. Germline loops: CDR1 MNHEY, CDR2 SVGAGI.

The CDR3 sequence is CSVDGLDYEQYF. The CDR3 nucleotides are TGCAGCGTAGACGGACTCGACTACGAGCAGTACTTC. This chain links TRBV29-1 with TRBJ2-7, with D possibly matching TRBD2 (5 bases). This CDR3 contains 12 residues. Germline V gene sequence: CDR1 SQVTM, CDR2 ANQGSEA. The germline V and J ends were trimmed by 6 bases and 3 bases, with 12 bases remaining between them.

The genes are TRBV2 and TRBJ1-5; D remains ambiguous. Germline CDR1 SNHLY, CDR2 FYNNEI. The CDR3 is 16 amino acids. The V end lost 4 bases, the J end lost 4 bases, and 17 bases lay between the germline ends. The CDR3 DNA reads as TGTGCCAGCAGTGGGGTTGTTGTCGGACGGAATCAGCCCCAGCATTTT. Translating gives CASSGVVVGRNQPQHF.

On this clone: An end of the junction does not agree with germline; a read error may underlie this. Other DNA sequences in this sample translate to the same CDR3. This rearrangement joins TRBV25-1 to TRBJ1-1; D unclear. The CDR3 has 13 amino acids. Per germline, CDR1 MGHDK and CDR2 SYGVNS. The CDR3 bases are TGTGCCAGCAGTGATGGCTTGGGGAGTGAAGCTTTCTTC. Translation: CASSDGLGSEAFF. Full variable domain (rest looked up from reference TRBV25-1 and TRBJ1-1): EADIYQTPRYLVIGTGKKITLECSQTMGHDKMYWYQQDPGMELHLIHYSYGVNSTEKGDLSSESTVSRIRTEHFPLTLESARPSHTSQYLCASSDGLGSEAFFGQGTRLTVV.

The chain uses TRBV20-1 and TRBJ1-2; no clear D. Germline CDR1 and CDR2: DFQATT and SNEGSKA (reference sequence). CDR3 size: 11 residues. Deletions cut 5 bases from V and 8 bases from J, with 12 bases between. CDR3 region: CSALTFGGYTF. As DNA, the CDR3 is TGCAGTGCTCTAACGTTCGGGGGCTACACCTTC.